This TCR beta chain is drawn from a study of shared clonotypes between healthy human individuals (dated by TCRdb to about 2020). Some background on the complete study: A couple of women and a few men aged 18 to 49 years were included in the cohort. For each donor, three plates each were used for CD4 naive and CD4 memory, two plates were used for CD8 naive, and one plate was used for CD8 memory. The study deeply sequenced blood TCR repertoires of about 5 healthy adults to estimate repertoire size and the extent of clonotype sharing between individuals. To increase sequencing depth and limit assay-specific biases, different laboratories used diverse techniques to prepare libraries and sequence TCR repertoires. Per donor, leukapheresis produced somewhere between about 0.85 and 8.9 billion PBMCs.

The donors were healthy, HIV-negative adults with no recently reported acute infections or vaccinations. All donors were Caucasian adults living in Nashville, Tennessee, USA. Magnetic negative selection was used to enrich CD4+ T cells, after which naive cells were positively selected on CD45RA and the negative fraction became the memory subset. After blood collection by leukapheresis, PBMCs were isolated using Ficoll-Histopaque density gradient centrifugation and then cryopreserved in the vapor phase of liquid nitrogen. Purity and quantity of every magnetically sorted T cell population were checked by analytical flow cytometry. Genomic DNA was isolated from every sorted fraction and measured by UV absorbance on a Nanodrop 2000c. Using the deep immunoSEQ assay, TCR CDR3 regions were amplified from genomic DNA by multiplex PCR. Extracted genomic DNA from each cell subset was distributed evenly across all wells of several immunoSEQ 96-well plates, and each plate was treated as a replicate. Each replicate PCR for sorted subsets received roughly 0.2 ug genomic DNA, equal to about 30,000 T cell genomes. Purified libraries were quantified with a Qubit 3.0 fluorometer, sized on a Bioanalyzer 2100, and re-quantified with the KAPA Library Quantification kit. Every immunoSEQ 96-well plate was sequenced on a dedicated single-read 150-cycle Illumina NextSeq 550 flow cell. Processing in the source paper ran as follows. The immunoSEQ output contained only junctional sequences without quality scores, so filtering could not match that applied to full-length reads. Sequences were annotated with PyIR, a Python wrapper for IgBLAST v1.9, and V/J genes and CDR3 were assigned using IMGT germline references. Any read was removed if the V/J assignment was weak (E-value above 1e-6), the CDR3 was missing, or the read contained stop codons, out-of-frame junctions, or ambiguous translated residues. A V3J clonotype was defined by an identical inferred V gene, J gene, and CDR3 amino acid sequence. To compute the percentage overlap between repertoires, the number of shared unique clonotypes was divided by the size of the smaller repertoire. Three approaches were used to assess repertoire richness: RTK rarefaction, the Chao1 estimator, and Recon v2.1 estimates of unobserved clonotypes. Generation probabilities were computed with OLGA for all TCRbeta clonotypes obtained by the gDNA method from a handful of donors. TCRdb provides this immuneACCESS table in a form limited to in-frame rearrangements. Some clones are lacking; in checked studies, under half of them reflect an unresolved V gene, and why the rest are absent is not known. V and J calls and clone size are those listed in that table; D and trimming were worked out from the DNA. In this sample the table shows over 1.5 million clones, 95% to 99% of which occur a single time. The ten largest clones capture roughly 0.4% of the sample.

Counted from cysteine to phenylalanine, this CDR3 has 14 amino acids. The retained sequence is limited to the CDR3, 42 bases, with the frame set at the first base. The germline V gene sets CDR1 to KGHSH and CDR2 to LQKENI. V is trimmed back by 5 bases and J by 10 bases, and the junction contains 9 bases that no gene match accounts for. For this clone: It has no known antigen specificity. Qualities for individual bases were not recorded, and no much larger clone is one base off.

Study-wide conclusions, independent of this receptor: About 5% of naive CD4, roughly 3.5% of naive CD8, roughly 2.4% of memory CD4, and 0.35% to 0.4% of memory CD8 clonotypes were shared across a handful of donors. Higher generation probabilities were observed for clonotypes shared by all four sorted-subset donors than for non-shared clonotypes. Because the study included only a small number of donors, the genetic and exposure-history diversity represented was limited. Sampling was limited to blood, and TCR repertoires in tissue likely differ from TCR repertoires in blood. Estimated clonotype richness was generally larger for naive than for memory subsets. Incomplete sequencing was indicated by rarefaction of sorted-subset datasets, despite the large sequencing depth. Pairwise subsampling indicated that sequencing depth was expected to affect the degree of clonotype sharing among donors.

The sequence came from a man aged 25-40 years in good health. The rearrangement combines TRBV18 with TRBJ1-1; 11 junctional bases match TRBD1. Specimen: naive CD4+ T cells sorted from blood. The cell subset or site label for this specimen denotes: CD45RA+ positively selected. The CDR3 region: CASSTNTGTGGAFF. The nucleotide sequence reads as follows: TGTGCCAGCTCAACCAACACCGGGACAGGGGGAGCTTTCTTT. With the rest looked up from the reference TRBV18 and TRBJ1-1 genes rather than sequenced, the full variable domain is NAGVMQNPRHLVRRRGQEARLRCSPMKGHSHVYWYRQLPEEGLKFMVYLQKENIIDESGMPKERFSAEFPKEGPSILRIQQVVRGDSAAYFCASSTNTGTGGAFFGQGTRLTVV.